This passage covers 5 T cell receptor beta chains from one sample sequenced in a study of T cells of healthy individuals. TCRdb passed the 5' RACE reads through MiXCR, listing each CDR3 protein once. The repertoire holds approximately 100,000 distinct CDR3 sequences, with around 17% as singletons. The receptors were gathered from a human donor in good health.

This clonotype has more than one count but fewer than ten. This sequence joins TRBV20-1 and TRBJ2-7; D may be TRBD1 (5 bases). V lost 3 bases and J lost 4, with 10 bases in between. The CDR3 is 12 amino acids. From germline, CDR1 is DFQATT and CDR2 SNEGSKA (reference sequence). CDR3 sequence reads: CSASRRDYEQYF. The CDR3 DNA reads TGCAGTGCTAGTCGCAGGGATTACGAGCAGTACTTC.

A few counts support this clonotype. The CDR3, as DNA: TGTGCCAGCAGATCAGGGACACCTAGCAATCAGCCCCAGCATTTT. This translates into CASRSGTPSNQPQHF. The chain links TRBV28 to TRBJ1-5; possibly TRBD1 for D (6 bases). Between the trimmed V and J ends, which lost 6 bases and 0 bases, there was a span of 12 bases. Germline V gene data show CDR1 as MDHEN and CDR2 as SYDVKM. This CDR3 comprises 15 residues.

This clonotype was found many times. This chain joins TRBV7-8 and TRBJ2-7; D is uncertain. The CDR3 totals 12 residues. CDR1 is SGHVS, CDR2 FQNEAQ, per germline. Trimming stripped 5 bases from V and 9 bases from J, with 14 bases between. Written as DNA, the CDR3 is TGTGCCAGCAGCACCGACCTCGCCGGGCAGTACTTC. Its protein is CASSTDLAGQYF.

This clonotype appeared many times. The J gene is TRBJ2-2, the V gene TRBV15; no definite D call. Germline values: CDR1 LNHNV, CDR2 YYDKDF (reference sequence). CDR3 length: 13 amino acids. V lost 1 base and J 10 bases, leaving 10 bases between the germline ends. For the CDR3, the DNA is TGTGCCACCAGCAGAGGTTCGAGTGAGGAGCTGTTTTTT. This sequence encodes CATSRGSSEELFF.

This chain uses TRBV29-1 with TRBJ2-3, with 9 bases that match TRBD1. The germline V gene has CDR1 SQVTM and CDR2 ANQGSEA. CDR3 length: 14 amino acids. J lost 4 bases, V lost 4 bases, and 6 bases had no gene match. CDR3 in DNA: TGCAGCGTTGTCGGGACAGGGAACGCAGATACGCAGTATTTT. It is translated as CSVVGTGNADTQYF.